The 21 T cell receptor beta chains reported below all come from one sample, sequenced in a study of vaccination effects on CD4 cells after COVID-19. Libraries were prepared by immunoSEQ multiplex PCR; TCRdb keeps only in-frame clonotypes and omits some of them. The sample gives around 30,000 clones, around 70% of which show up once; approximately 10% is in the top ten. Antigen specificity for these receptors is unknown. Within the ViraFEST assay, antigen-specific CD4+ T cells underwent expansion with viral peptide pools prior to sequencing. Following culture for around 9 days, CD4+ T cells were isolated. All participants had two doses of either the BNT162b2 or mRNA-1273 vaccine. The sequencing here drew on CD4+ T cells from PBMCs cultured with HCoV-NL63 spike peptides, taken after COVID-19 vaccination. These receptors originate from a human donor who received a COVID-19 vaccine.

The sample holds a few counts of this clone. The chain employs TRBV25-1 and TRBJ2-6; no clear D. Trimming took off 6 bases at V and 0 bases at J, with 12 bases between the two ends. Germline-derived CDR1 and CDR2 are MGHDK and SYGVNS. The CDR3 is made up of 16 amino acids. CDR3 in amino acids: CASSPAGRSGANVLTF. The CDR3 DNA is TGTGCCAGCAGCCCCGCAGGCCGCTCTGGGGCCAACGTCCTGACTTTC. The whole variable domain, filled in from reference TRBV25-1 and TRBJ2-6, reads EADIYQTPRYLVIGTGKKITLECSQTMGHDKMYWYQQDPGMELHLIHYSYGVNSTEKGDLSSESTVSRIRTEHFPLTLESARPSHTSQYLCASSPAGRSGANVLTFGAGSRLTVL.

The rearrangement joins TRBV7-7 to TRBJ2-1; 9 bases fit TRBD2. V gave up 1 base and J gave up 8 bases; unmatched junction bases: 6. Germline V lookup: CDR1 SSHAT, CDR2 FNYEAQ (reference sequence). This CDR3 spans 15 amino acids. The CDR3 spells CASSLGAGGSDEQFF. The CDR3 nucleotides are TGTGCCAGCAGCTTAGGAGCGGGGGGATCGGATGAGCAGTTCTTC.

The V gene is TRBV5-6, the J gene TRBJ1-2, with 7 bases fitting TRBD1. The V segment lost 2 bases and the J segment 5 bases; nucleotides outside the gene matches: 12. The CDR3 is 16 amino acids. CDR1 and CDR2 from the germline V gene are SGHDT and YYEEEE. CDR3: CASSFTARQGAYGYTF. The CDR3 nucleotides read TGTGCCAGCAGCTTTACCGCTCGACAGGGTGCTTATGGCTACACCTTC.

The chain couples TRBV6-1 to TRBJ2-4; D gene unclear. CDR1 is MNHNS and CDR2 is SASEGT in the germline V gene. The CDR3 has 16 residues. V dropped 2 bases and J dropped 0 bases, with 11 bases sitting between them. The CDR3 reads CASSEIRILAKNIQYF. The CDR3 region has the DNA TGTGCCAGCAGTGAAATCAGGATCCTAGCCAAAAACATTCAGTACTTC.

The J gene is TRBJ2-7, the V gene TRBV5-4; 7 bases agree with TRBD1. The germline V gene encodes CDR1 SGHNT and CDR2 YYREEE (reference sequence). This CDR3 spans 16 amino acids. V gave up 0 bases and J gave up 3 bases; unmatched junction bases: 9. This CDR3 is CASSLGATGPFYEQYF. DNA for the CDR3: TGTGCCAGCAGCTTGGGGGCGACAGGGCCGTTCTACGAGCAGTACTTC.

The chain uses TRBV9 and TRBJ2-7, with 9 bases fitting TRBD1. J lost 6 bases, V lost 7 bases, and 11 bases had no gene match. This CDR3 contains 14 residues. CDR1 is SGDLS and CDR2 is YYNGEE in the germline V gene. CDR3 in amino acids: CASAGGQGNPEQYF. DNA for the CDR3: TGTGCCAGCGCAGGGGGACAGGGTAACCCCGAGCAGTACTTC. Complete variable domain (other parts from reference TRBV9 and TRBJ2-7): DSGVTQTPKHLITATGQRVTLRCSPRSGDLSVYWYQQSLDQGLQFLIQYYNGEERAKGNILERFSAQQFPDLHSELNLSSLELGDSALYFCASAGGQGNPEQYFGPGTRLTVT.

The chain employs TRBV25-1 and TRBJ1-6; no definite D call. Per the germline V gene, CDR1 is MGHDK and CDR2 is SYGVNS. The CDR3 runs to 11 residues. With 3 bases removed from V and 10 bases from J, the gap between germline ends came to 4 bases. CDR3 residues: CASSEGSPLHF. CDR3 sequence (DNA): TGTGCCAGCAGTGAGGGCTCACCCCTCCACTTT.

DNA of the CDR3: TGTGCCTGGAGTGCTAAGGGACTGTTCAATCAGCCCCAGCATTTT. Translating gives CAWSAKGLFNQPQHF. The chain has TRBV30 and TRBJ1-5, with D maybe TRBD1 (5 bases). CDR1 is GTSNPN, CDR2 SVGIG, per germline (reference sequence). This CDR3 is 15 amino acids long. Trimming took 1 base from V and 3 from J, leaving 13 bases between them.

This chain uses TRBV4-1 with TRBJ2-5; D might be TRBD1 (6 bases). The V and J ends lost 1 base and 6 bases respectively, with 15 bases between them. This CDR3 spans 15 amino acids. From germline, CDR1 is MGHRA and CDR2 YSYEKL. CDR3 coding DNA: TGCGCCAGCAGCCAAGGGGACACAGGGTTGAAGACCCAGTACTTC. It encodes CASSQGDTGLKTQYF.

This clone was seen more than once but under ten times. The chain has TRBV5-6 and TRBJ2-1; D uncertain. The CDR3 is 15 residues long. CDR1 and CDR2 from the germline V gene are SGHDT and YYEEEE. The germline V and J ends were trimmed by 8 bases and 2 bases, with 17 bases remaining between them. The CDR3 reads CASPHRSDPYNEQFF. CDR3 sequence (DNA): TGTGCCAGTCCCCACCGGAGCGATCCCTACAATGAGCAGTTCTTC.

This chain connects TRBV5-6 to TRBJ2-7, with D uncertain. Germline CDR1 reads SGHDT; CDR2 reads YYEEEE. V was trimmed by 0 bases and J by 3 bases, leaving 10 bases between them. This CDR3 region has 14 residues. The CDR3 loop is CASSLDGYLYEQYF. The CDR3 nucleotides are TGTGCCAGCAGCTTGGACGGATACCTCTACGAGCAGTACTTC. Full variable domain (rest looked up from reference TRBV5-6 and TRBJ2-7): DAGVTQSPTHLIKTRGQQVTLRCSPKSGHDTVSWYQQALGQGPQFIFQYYEEEERQRGNFPDRFSGHQFPNYSSELNVNALLLGDSALYLCASSLDGYLYEQYFGPGTRLTVT.

A single count supports this clone. The V and J genes are TRBV7-7 and TRBJ2-7, with 12 bases that match TRBD2. J was trimmed by 2 bases and V by 4 bases; bases with no gene match: 12. The CDR3 runs to 18 residues. Per germline, CDR1 SSHAT and CDR2 FNYEAQ (reference sequence). The CDR3 region has the DNA TGTGCCAGCAGCTCATTTAGACTAGCGGGGGAAGAAGCCTACGAGCAGTACTTC. Translating gives CASSSFRLAGEEAYEQYF.

The gene calls are TRBV5-1 and TRBJ1-1, with TRBD1 matching 9 bases. Germline values: CDR1 SGHRS, CDR2 YFSETQ. The length of the CDR3 is 16 residues. V dropped 4 bases and J dropped 2; count of bases not matched to a gene: 9. CDR3 in amino acids: CASSTGTGKFNTEAFF. CDR3 coding DNA: TGCGCCAGCAGCACCGGGACAGGGAAATTTAACACTGAAGCTTTCTTT.

The chain links TRBV5-1 to TRBJ2-7; D is undetermined. With 4 bases removed from V and 2 bases from J, the gap between germline ends came to 16 bases. The CDR3 consists of 15 residues. From germline, CDR1 is SGHRS and CDR2 YFSETQ. CDR3 sequence (DNA): TGCGCCAGCAGCCTCGACTCGCAGAATGCCTACGAGCAGTACTTC. It translates to CASSLDSQNAYEQYF. Full variable domain (remainder filled in from reference TRBV5-1 and TRBJ2-7): KAGVTQTPRYLIKTRGQQVTLSCSPISGHRSVSWYQQTPGQGLQFLFEYFSETQRNKGNFPGRFSGRQFSNSRSEMNVSTLELGDSALYLCASSLDSQNAYEQYFGPGTRLTVT.

The chain recombines TRBV6-4 with TRBJ2-3; 7 bases map to TRBD1. This CDR3 spans 14 amino acids. Looked up from germline, CDR1 is MRHNA and CDR2 is SNTAGT. V dropped 2 bases and J dropped 4; count of bases not matched to a gene: 3. The CDR3: CASSDRQGADTQYF. The CDR3 nucleotides are TGTGCCAGCAGTGACCGGCAGGGGGCAGATACGCAGTATTTT.

The V gene is TRBV6-5, the J gene TRBJ2-1, with D possibly being TRBD1 (5 bases). The CDR3 covers 15 residues. Germline CDR1 is MNHEY and CDR2 is SVGAGI. V dropped 6 bases and J dropped 8 bases, with 20 bases sitting between them. The CDR3 is CASSRVDSGNHEQFF. The CDR3 DNA sequence: TGTGCCAGCAGCCGGGTCGACTCAGGGAACCATGAGCAGTTCTTC.

Only a few counts were recorded for this clone. Distinct nucleotide sequences in the sample also encode this CDR3. The chain combines TRBV7-9 with TRBJ1-5, with TRBD1 matching 7 bases. The CDR3 spans 14 residues. J gave up 7 bases and V 1 base, and 4 bases lay outside the gene matches. CDR1 SEHNR and CDR2 FQNEAQ come from the germline V gene (reference sequence). CDR3 nucleotides: TGTGCCAGCAGCTTAGGACAGGGAGGGCAGCCCCAGCATTTT. This codes for CASSLGQGGQPQHF.

This clone occurred once. The CDR3 nucleotides are TGTGCCAGCAGCCAAGTGTCGACAGTTAATGGCTACACCTTC. Its translation is CASSQVSTVNGYTF. The chain combines TRBV14 with TRBJ1-2; weak D call: TRBD1 (5 bases). This CDR3 spans 14 amino acids. Germline CDR1 reads SGHDN; CDR2 reads FVKESK. V was shortened by 1 base and J by 6 bases, with 12 bases between the two germline ends.

The rearrangement joins TRBV6-5 to TRBJ2-5, with 9 bases that match TRBD2. V lost 6 bases and J lost 9; bases outside the gene matches: 14. Germline CDR1 and CDR2: MNHEY and SVGAGI. The CDR3 has 15 residues. The DNA for the CDR3 is TGTGCCAGCAGGCGAAGCGGGGGGTTTTCTATGTCCCAGTACTTC. This sequence encodes CASRRSGGFSMSQYF.

The chain uses TRBV5-4 and TRBJ1-1; 7 bases match TRBD1. Per the germline V gene, CDR1 is SGHNT and CDR2 is YYREEE (reference sequence). The CDR3 contains 12 residues. With V trimmed by 0 bases and J by 11 bases, 4 bases remained unmatched. The CDR3 region is CASSLVTGAAFF. CDR3 bases: TGTGCCAGCAGCTTGGTTACAGGGGCGGCTTTCTTT.

The count of this clone is one. The CDR3 loop reads CASSQEGRAPYGYTF. DNA of the CDR3: TGTGCCAGCAGCCAAGAAGGCAGGGCTCCCTATGGCTACACCTTC. The chain uses TRBV3-1 (or the pseudogene TRBV3-2) and TRBJ1-2, with D possibly being TRBD1 (5 bases). Germline CDR1 and CDR2: LGHDT and YNNKEL (reference sequence). V lost 0 bases and J lost 4, with 12 bases in between. The CDR3 extends over 15 amino acids.